This TCR beta chain comes out of a study of blood T cell repertoires in COVID-19. The germline V gene has CDR1 SGDLS and CDR2 YYNGEE. CDR3 length equals 14 residues. V was pared by 3 bases and J by 7 bases, with 4 bases of the junction left unmatched. TCRdb's table, derived via immunoSEQ multiplex PCR, lists solely in-frame clones and lacks some. The table shows roughly 87,000 clones, with approximately 83% occurring only once. The chain couples TRBV9 to TRBJ1-6, with 7 bases identical to TRBD1. The origin of this receptor is a woman in her seventies with acute or convalescent COVID-19. Sequencing was done on a sample of peripheral blood. The CDR3 protein is CASSATGTNSPLHF. CDR3 coding DNA: TGTGCCAGCAGCGCGACAGGGACAAATTCACCCCTCCACTTT.